This entry is about one T cell receptor beta chain. This record comes from a study of shared clonotypes between healthy human individuals. For the study at large: Participating donors consisted of two women and a few men aged 18 to 49.

CDR1 is SEHNR, CDR2 FQNEAQ, per germline (reference sequence). The CDR3 is 16 amino acids. V dropped 2 bases and J dropped 4; count of bases not matched to a gene: 5. Sequencing was performed with immunoSEQ multiplex PCR; in TCRdb, only in-frame clones are kept and a portion is missing. The table shows around 2,000,000 clones, with approximately 94% occurring only once. Terminally differentiated effector memory CD45RA+ cells were left out of the naive CD8 fraction, which was CD45RO-negative and positively selected for CCR7. Material: naive CD8+ T cells from PBMCs. The TCR originated in a man aged 18 to 30 in good health. Some clones in this sample may be carry-over from other donors' samples. The V gene is TRBV7-9, the J gene TRBJ2-2; 9 bases are shared with TRBD1. The CDR3 DNA reads TGTGCCAGCAGCTTAAAGGACAGGGGAACCACCGGGGAGCTGTTTTTT. This gives the protein CASSLKDRGTTGELFF.